The table lists the clone carrying this T cell receptor (beta chain) with many counts. What it recognizes is unknown. This sample was taken from a study of T cells after yellow fever vaccination. Study-level results: From the bulk population, abundant clonotypes could contaminate and appear within FACS-sorted repertoires. It was a small share of clonotypes that appeared in both CD4 and CD8 compartments. Clones that expanded after primary vaccination mostly reappeared after the booster (nearly 98% CD4, 70% to 90% CD8).

TCRdb re-analysed the 5' RACE reads in MiXCR, keeping a single row per CDR3 protein. The repertoire holds about 30,000 distinct CDR3 sequences, with about 4.4% as singletons. V gave up 3 bases and J gave up 5 bases; unmatched junction bases: 6. CDR1 and CDR2 from the germline V gene are LGHNA and YSLEER. This CDR3 has 15 amino acids. The chain has TRBV4-3 and TRBJ2-2; 7 bases map to TRBD2. This TCR derives from a man aged 25-40 years who received the YFV17D yellow fever vaccine. Sequenced material: CD8+ T cells sorted from PBMCs, taken 5 days after the yellow fever booster vaccination. CDR3: CASSQTGGMTGELFF. DNA for the CDR3: TGCGCCAGCAGCCAGACGGGGGGAATGACCGGGGAGCTGTTTTTT.